A selection of T cell receptor beta chains follows, all from one sample in a study of glioma-infiltrating T cells. MiXCR, applied by TCRdb to the multiplex PCR reads, yields one record per CDR3 protein. This sample yields approximately 90,000 distinct CDR3 sequences, of which about 23% are seen a single time; under 8.5% belongs to the top ten. Sequencing was carried out using glioma tissue, nonneoplastic brain tissue, or PBMCs (not recorded which). The receptors come from a human donor with low-grade glioma or glioblastoma, undergoing nonglioma brain surgery, or in good health (not recorded which). Both conserved end residues are part of each CDR3. A D gene is named only where the DNA matches it firmly. Only part of the rows carry a size: once, few, many, or a class if the clone is expanded.

clone_size: many; j_call: TRBJ1-1; d_call: .; v_call: TRBV18; cdr3_nt: TGTGCCAGCTCACCACGAGATGAAGCTTTCTTT; cdr3_aa: CASSPRDEAFF
clone_size: .; j_call: TRBJ1-2; d_call: .; v_call: TRBV12-3/TRBV12-4; cdr3_nt: TGTGCCAGCACCCGGACTGCCTATGGCTACACCTTC; cdr3_aa: CASTRTAYGYTF
clone_size: few; j_call: TRBJ2-3; d_call: .; v_call: TRBV5-1; cdr3_nt: TGCGCCAGCAGCCCTCGAGGGGCCCGAAGCACAGATACGCAGTATTTT; cdr3_aa: CASSPRGARSTDTQYF
clone_size: .; j_call: TRBJ2-2; d_call: .; v_call: TRBV5-4; cdr3_nt: TGTGCCAGCAGCTTGCCAGGGGTTAACACCGGGGAGCTGTTTTTT; cdr3_aa: CASSLPGVNTGELFF
clone_size: .; j_call: TRBJ2-1; d_call: TRBD2; v_call: TRBV20-1; cdr3_nt: TGCAGTGATCCGGGGGGGCGGAGTGAGCAGTTCTTC; cdr3_aa: CSDPGGRSEQFF
clone_size: many; j_call: TRBJ1-1; d_call: .; v_call: TRBV7-9; cdr3_nt: TGTGCCAGCAGCTTAGGTACGGTAGACACTGAAGCTTTCTTT; cdr3_aa: CASSLGTVDTEAFF
clone_size: few; j_call: TRBJ2-3; d_call: .; v_call: TRBV11-3; cdr3_nt: TGTGCCAGCAGCTCGGAGGGCCGCACAGATACGCAGTATTTT; cdr3_aa: CASSSEGRTDTQYF
clone_size: many; j_call: TRBJ2-3; d_call: TRBD2; v_call: TRBV2; cdr3_nt: TGTGCCACGACGGCAGCGGGGGGGCGCTCGCAGTATTTT; cdr3_aa: CATTAAGGRSQYF
clone_size: .; j_call: TRBJ2-7; d_call: .; v_call: TRBV7-2; cdr3_nt: TGTGCCAGCAGCTTGAACCGGGCCCCCGCCTACGAGCAGTACTTC; cdr3_aa: CASSLNRAPAYEQYF
clone_size: many; j_call: TRBJ1-2; d_call: TRBD1; v_call: TRBV4-2; cdr3_nt: TGTGCCAGCAGCCAAGATCTTCGGATAGGGGGCGCAGGAGGCTACACCTTC; cdr3_aa: CASSQDLRIGGAGGYTF